This record covers a single T cell receptor (beta chain). The CDR3 spans 15 residues. Germline V lookup: CDR1 MNHEY, CDR2 SMNVEV (reference sequence). V shed 2 bases and J shed 5 bases, with 15 bases lying between them. The assay was immunoSEQ multiplex PCR, and TCRdb's table has in-frame clones only and misses some. The data contain some 130,000 clones, 70% to 85% of them singletons. The data derive from a study of blood T cell repertoires in COVID-19. Sequenced: peripheral blood. The chain employs TRBV27 and TRBJ2-5, with D perhaps matching TRBD2 (6 bases). This receptor was obtained from a man in his sixties with acute or convalescent COVID-19. The CDR3: CASSLTSRERETQYF. The DNA of the CDR3 is TGTGCCAGCAGTTTAACGAGCCGGGAGCGCGAGACCCAGTACTTC.